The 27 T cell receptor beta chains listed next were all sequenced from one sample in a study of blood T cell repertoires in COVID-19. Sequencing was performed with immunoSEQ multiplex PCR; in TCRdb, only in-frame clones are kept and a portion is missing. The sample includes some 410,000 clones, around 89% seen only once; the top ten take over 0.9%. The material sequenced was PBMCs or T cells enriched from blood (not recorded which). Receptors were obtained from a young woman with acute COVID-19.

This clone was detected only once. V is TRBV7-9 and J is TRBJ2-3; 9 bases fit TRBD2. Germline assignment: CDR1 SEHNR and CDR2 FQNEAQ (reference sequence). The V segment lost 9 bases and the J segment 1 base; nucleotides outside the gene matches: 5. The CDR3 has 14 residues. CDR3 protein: CASWRGGRTDTQYF. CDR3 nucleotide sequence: TGTGCCAGTTGGCGGGGGGGCCGCACAGATACGCAGTATTTT.

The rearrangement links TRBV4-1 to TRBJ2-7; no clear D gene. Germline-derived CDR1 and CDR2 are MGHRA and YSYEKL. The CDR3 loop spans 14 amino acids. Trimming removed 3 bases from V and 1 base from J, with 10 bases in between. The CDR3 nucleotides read TGCGCCAGCAGCCATCCCGGTAGATCCTACGAGCAGTACTTC. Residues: CASSHPGRSYEQYF.

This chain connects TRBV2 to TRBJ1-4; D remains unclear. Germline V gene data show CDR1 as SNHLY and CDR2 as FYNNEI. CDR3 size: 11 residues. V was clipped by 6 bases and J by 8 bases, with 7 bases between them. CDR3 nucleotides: TGTGCCAGCAGAGAGGCGGAAAAACTGTTTTTT. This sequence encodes CASREAEKLFF.

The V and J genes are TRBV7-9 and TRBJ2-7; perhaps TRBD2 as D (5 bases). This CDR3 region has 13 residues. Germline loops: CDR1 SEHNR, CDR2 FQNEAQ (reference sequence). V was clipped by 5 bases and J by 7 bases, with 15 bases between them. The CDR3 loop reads CASSRDGELEQYF. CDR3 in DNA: TGTGCCAGCAGCCGGGATGGTGAACTGGAGCAGTACTTC.

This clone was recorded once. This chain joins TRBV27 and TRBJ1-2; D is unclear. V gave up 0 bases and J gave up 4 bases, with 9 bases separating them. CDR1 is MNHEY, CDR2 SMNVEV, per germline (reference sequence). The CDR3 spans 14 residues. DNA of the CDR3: TGTGCCAGCAGTTTATCCCCAGACTTCTATGGCTACACCTTC. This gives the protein CASSLSPDFYGYTF.

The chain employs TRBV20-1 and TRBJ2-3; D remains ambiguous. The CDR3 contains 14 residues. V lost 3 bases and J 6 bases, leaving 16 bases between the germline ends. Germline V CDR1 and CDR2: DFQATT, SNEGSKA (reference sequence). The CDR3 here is CSASWPDFRDTQYF. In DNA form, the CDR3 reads TGCAGTGCTAGTTGGCCCGATTTCCGCGATACGCAGTATTTT.

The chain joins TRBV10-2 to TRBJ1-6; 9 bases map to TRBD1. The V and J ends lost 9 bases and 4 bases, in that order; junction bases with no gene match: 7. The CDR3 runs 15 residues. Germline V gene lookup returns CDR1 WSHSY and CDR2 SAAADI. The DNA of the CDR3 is TGCGCCAGTAGGGTTGGACAGGGGTATAATTCACCCCTCCACTTT. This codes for CASRVGQGYNSPLHF.

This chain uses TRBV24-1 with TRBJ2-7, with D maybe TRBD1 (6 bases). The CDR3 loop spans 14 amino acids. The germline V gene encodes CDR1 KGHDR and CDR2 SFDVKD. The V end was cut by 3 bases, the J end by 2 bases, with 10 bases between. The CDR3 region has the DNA TGTGCCACCAGTGATCGGGACACCGCCTACGAGCAGTACTTC. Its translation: CATSDRDTAYEQYF.

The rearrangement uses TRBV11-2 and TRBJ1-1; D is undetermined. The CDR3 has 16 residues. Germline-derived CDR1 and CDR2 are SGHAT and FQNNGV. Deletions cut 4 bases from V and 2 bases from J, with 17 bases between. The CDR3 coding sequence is TGTGCCAGCAGCTCCGGGAGGGCAGTCGGCAACACTGAAGCTTTCTTT. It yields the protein CASSSGRAVGNTEAFF.

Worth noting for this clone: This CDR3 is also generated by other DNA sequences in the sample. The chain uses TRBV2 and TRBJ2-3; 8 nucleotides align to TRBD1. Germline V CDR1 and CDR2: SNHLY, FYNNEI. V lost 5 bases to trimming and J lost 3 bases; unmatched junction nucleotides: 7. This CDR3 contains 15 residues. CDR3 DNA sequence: TGTGCCAGCAGTCCACGTACAGGGGGTACAGATACGCAGTATTTT. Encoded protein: CASSPRTGGTDTQYF.

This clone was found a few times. In nucleotides, the CDR3 is TGTGCCAGTAGTCCACGGGGGGTGGACACTGAAGCTTTCTTT. This translates into CASSPRGVDTEAFF. The rearrangement uses TRBV19 and TRBJ1-1; a weak D match, TRBD1 (5 bases). The CDR3 is made up of 14 amino acids. V lost 5 bases and J lost 3, with 13 bases in between. Germline CDR1 LNHDA, CDR2 SQIVND (reference sequence).

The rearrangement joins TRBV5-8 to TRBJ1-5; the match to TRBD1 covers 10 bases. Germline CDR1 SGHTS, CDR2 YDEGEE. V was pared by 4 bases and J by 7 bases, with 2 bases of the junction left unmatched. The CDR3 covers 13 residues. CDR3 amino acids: CASSADRGQPQHF. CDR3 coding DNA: TGTGCCAGCAGCGCGGACAGGGGGCAGCCCCAGCATTTT.

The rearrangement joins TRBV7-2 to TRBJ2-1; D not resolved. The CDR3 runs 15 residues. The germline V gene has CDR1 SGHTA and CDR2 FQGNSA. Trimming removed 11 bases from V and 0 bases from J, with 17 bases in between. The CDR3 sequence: CAETSAQTSYNEQFF. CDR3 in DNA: TGTGCCGAAACTTCCGCACAGACCTCCTACAATGAGCAGTTCTTC. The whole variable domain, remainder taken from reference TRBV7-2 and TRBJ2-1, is GAGVSQSPSNKVTEKGKDVELRCDPISGHTALYWYRQSLGQGLEFLIYFQGNSAPDKSGLPSDRFSAERTGGSVSTLTIQRTQQEDSAVYLCAETSAQTSYNEQFFGPGTRLTVL.

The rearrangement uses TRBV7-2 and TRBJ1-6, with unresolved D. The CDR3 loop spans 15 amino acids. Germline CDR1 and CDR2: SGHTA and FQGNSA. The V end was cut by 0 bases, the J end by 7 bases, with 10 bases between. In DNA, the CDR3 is TGTGCCAGCAGCTTAGCGCTGACACCGAATTCACCCCTCCACTTT. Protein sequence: CASSLALTPNSPLHF.

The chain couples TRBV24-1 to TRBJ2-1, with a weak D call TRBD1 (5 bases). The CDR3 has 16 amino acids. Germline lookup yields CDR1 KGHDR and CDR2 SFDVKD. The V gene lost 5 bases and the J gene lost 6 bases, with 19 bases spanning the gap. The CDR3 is CATSVGRPGGPNEQFF. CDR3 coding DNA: TGTGCCACCAGTGTGGGGCGCCCGGGCGGCCCCAATGAGCAGTTCTTC.

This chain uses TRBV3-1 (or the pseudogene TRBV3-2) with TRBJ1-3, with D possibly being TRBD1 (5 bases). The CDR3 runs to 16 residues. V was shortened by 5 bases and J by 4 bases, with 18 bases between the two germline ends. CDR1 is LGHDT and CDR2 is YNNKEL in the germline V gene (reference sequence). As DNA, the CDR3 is TGTGCCAGCAGCTCGGGCAGGGTAACGGAGGGAAACACCATATATTTT. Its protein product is CASSSGRVTEGNTIYF.

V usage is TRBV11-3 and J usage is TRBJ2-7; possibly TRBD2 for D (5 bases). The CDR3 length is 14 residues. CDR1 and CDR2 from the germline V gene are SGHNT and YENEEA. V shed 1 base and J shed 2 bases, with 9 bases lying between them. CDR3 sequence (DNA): TGTGCCAGCAGCTTAGGGTCCGGGGCCTACGAGCAGTACTTC. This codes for CASSLGSGAYEQYF.

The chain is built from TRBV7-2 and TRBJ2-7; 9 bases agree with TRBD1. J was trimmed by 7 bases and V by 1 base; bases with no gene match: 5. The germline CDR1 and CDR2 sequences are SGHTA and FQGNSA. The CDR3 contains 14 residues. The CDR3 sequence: CASSLVGQGMEQYF. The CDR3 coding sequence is TGTGCCAGCAGCTTAGTGGGACAGGGCATGGAGCAGTACTTC.

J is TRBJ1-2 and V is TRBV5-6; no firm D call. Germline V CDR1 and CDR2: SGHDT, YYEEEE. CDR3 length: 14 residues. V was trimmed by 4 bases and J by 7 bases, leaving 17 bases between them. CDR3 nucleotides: TGTGCCAGCAGCGAGAGAGGGCGGCGCCGTGGCTACACCTTC. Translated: CASSERGRRRGYTF.

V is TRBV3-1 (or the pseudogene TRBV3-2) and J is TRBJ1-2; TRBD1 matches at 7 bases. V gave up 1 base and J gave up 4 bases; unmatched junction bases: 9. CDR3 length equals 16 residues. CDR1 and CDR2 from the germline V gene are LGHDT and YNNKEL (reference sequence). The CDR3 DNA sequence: TGTGCCAGCAGCCAAGGGGCGGGGACAGCTGGCTATGGCTACACCTTC. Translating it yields CASSQGAGTAGYGYTF.

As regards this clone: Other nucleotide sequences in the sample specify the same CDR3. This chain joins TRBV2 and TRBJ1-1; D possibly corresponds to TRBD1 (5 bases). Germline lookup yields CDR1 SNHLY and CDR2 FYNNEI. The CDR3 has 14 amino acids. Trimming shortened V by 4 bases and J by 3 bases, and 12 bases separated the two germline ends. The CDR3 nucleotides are TGTGCCAGCAGTGCTACGGGGGGGTACACTGAAGCTTTCTTT. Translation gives CASSATGGYTEAFF.

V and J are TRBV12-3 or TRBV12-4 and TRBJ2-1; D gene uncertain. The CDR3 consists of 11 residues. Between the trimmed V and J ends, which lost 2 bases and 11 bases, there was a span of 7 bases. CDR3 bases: TGTGCCAGCAGTTTACGGTCGCAGCAGTTCTTC. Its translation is CASSLRSQQFF.

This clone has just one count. The CDR3 nucleotides read TGTGCCAGCAGCGTAGATGTCGGGGTAAGCAACGAGCAGTACTTC. Protein product: CASSVDVGVSNEQYF. This chain connects TRBV9 to TRBJ2-7; a weak D match, TRBD2 (5 bases). This CDR3 contains 15 residues. Trimming removed 0 bases from V and 5 bases from J, with 15 bases in between. Germline assignment: CDR1 SGDLS and CDR2 YYNGEE. Together with reference TRBV9 and TRBJ2-7, the CDR3 gives the full variable domain: DSGVTQTPKHLITATGQRVTLRCSPRSGDLSVYWYQQSLDQGLQFLIQYYNGEERAKGNILERFSAQQFPDLHSELNLSSLELGDSALYFCASSVDVGVSNEQYFGPGTRLTVT.

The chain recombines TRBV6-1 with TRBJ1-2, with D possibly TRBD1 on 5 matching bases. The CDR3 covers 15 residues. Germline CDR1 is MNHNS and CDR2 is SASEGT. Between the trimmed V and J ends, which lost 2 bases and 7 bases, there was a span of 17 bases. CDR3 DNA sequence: TGTGCCAGCAGTGAATCGGGCGGGGGGTCGGCTGGCTACACCTTC. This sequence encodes CASSESGGGSAGYTF.

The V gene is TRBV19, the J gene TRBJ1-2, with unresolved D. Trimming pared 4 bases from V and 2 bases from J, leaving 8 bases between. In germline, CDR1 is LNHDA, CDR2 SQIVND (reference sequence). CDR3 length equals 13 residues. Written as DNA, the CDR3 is TGTGCCAGTAGTAATGGAGGGAACTATGGCTACACCTTC. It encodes CASSNGGNYGYTF.

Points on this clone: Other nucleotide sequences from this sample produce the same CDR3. The CDR3 DNA sequence: TGTGCCAGCAGCTTGAGGCAGAACACTGAAGCTTTCTTT. Its protein product is CASSLRQNTEAFF. This sequence joins TRBV11-2 and TRBJ1-1; D unresolved. The germline V and J ends were trimmed by 3 bases and 1 base, with 6 bases remaining between them. Germline CDR1 reads SGHAT; CDR2 reads FQNNGV. The CDR3 loop spans 13 amino acids.

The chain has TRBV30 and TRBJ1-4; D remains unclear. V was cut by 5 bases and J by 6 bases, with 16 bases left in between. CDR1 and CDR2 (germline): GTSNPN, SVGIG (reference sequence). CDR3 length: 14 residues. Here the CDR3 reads CAWAGKGLHEKLFF. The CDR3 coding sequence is TGTGCCTGGGCGGGGAAAGGGTTGCATGAAAAACTGTTTTTT.